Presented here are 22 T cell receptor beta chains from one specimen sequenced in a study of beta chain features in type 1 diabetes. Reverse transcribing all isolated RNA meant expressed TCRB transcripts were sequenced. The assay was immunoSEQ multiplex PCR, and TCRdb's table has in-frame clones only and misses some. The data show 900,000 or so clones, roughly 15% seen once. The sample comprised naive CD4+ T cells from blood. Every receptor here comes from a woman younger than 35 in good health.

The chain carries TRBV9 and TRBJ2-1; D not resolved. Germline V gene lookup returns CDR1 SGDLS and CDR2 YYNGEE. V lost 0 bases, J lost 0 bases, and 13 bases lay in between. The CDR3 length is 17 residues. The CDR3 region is CASSVGSRADSYNEQFF. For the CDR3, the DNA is TGTGCCAGCAGCGTAGGAAGTAGGGCGGACTCCTACAATGAGCAGTTCTTC.

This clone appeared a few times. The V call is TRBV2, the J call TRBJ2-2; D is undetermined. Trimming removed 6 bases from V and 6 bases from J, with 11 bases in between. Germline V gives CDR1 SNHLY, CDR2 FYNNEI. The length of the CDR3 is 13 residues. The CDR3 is CASRTLGSGELFF. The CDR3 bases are TGTGCCAGCAGGACTCTCGGCTCCGGGGAGCTGTTTTTT.

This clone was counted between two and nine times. The DNA of the CDR3 is TGTGCCAGCAGTTCTAGGGACAGGTTGAGTGGCTACACCTTC. It encodes CASSSRDRLSGYTF. The rearrangement uses TRBV28 and TRBJ1-2; 8 positions match TRBD1. The CDR3 spans 14 residues. J gave up 7 bases and V 4 bases, and 8 bases lay outside the gene matches. Germline V gene lookup returns CDR1 MDHEN and CDR2 SYDVKM.

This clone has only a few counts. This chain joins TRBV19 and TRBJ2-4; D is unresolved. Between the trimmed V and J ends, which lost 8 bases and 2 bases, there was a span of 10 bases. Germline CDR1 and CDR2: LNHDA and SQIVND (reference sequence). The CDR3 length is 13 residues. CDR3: CASSGWSKNIQYF. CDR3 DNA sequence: TGTGCCAGTTCCGGGTGGTCCAAAAACATTCAGTACTTC.

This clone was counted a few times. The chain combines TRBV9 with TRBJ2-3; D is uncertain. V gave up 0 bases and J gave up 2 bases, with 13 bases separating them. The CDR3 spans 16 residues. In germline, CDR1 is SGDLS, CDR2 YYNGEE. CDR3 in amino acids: CASSVDNELVTDTQYF. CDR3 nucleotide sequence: TGTGCCAGCAGCGTAGATAACGAACTCGTCACAGATACGCAGTATTTT.

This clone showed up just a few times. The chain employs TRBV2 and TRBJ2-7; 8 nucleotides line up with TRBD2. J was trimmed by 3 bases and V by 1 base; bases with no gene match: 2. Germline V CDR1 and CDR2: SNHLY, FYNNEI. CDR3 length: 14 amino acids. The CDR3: CASSEGTSLYEQYF. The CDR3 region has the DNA TGTGCCAGCAGTGAAGGGACTAGCCTCTACGAGCAGTACTTC.

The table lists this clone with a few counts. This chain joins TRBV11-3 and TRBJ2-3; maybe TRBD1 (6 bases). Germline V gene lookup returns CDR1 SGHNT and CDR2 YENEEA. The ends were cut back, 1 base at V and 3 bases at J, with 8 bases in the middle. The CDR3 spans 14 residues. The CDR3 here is CASSLARGTDTQYF. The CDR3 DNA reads TGTGCCAGCAGCTTAGCAAGGGGGACAGATACGCAGTATTTT.

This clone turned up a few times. The CDR3 is CASKKGSDQETQYF. CDR3 DNA: TGTGCCAGCAAAAAAGGGTCAGACCAAGAGACCCAGTACTTC. The rearrangement joins TRBV2 to TRBJ2-5; D is uncertain. The CDR3 length is 14 residues. Germline CDR1 is SNHLY and CDR2 is FYNNEI. The germline V and J ends were trimmed by 7 bases and 0 bases, with 12 bases remaining between them.

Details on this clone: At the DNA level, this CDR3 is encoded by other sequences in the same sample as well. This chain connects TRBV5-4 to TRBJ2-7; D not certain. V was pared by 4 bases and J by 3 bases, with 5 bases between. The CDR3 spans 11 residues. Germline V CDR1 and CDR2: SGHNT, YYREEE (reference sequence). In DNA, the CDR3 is TGTGCCAGCAGCCTTAACTACGAGCAGTACTTC. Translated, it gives CASSLNYEQYF.

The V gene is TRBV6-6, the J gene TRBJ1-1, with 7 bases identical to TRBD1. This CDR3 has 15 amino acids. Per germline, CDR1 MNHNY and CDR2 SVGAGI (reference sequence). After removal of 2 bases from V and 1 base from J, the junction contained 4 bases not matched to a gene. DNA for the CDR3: TGTGCCAGCAGTTACCGGGACAGCGGGAACACTGAAGCTTTCTTT. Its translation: CASSYRDSGNTEAFF.

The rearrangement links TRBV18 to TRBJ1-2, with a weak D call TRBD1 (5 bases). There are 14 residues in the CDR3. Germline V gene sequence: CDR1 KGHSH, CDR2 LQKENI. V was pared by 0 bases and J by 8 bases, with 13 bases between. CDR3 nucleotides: TGTGCCAGCTCACCACCGGCAGGGTTGCAGGGCTACACCTTC. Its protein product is CASSPPAGLQGYTF.

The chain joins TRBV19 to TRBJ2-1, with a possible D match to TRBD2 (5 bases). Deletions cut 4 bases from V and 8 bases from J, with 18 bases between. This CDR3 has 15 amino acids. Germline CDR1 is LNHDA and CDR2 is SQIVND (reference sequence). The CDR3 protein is CASSKTGFRQDEQFF. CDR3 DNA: TGTGCCAGTAGTAAAACGGGATTCCGCCAGGATGAGCAGTTCTTC.

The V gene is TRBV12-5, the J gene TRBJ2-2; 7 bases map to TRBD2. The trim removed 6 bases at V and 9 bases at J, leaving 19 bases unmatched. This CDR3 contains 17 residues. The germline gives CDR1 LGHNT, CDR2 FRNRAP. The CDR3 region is CASGLALTGLDPWELFF. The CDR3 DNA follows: TGTGCTAGTGGGTTAGCATTAACCGGACTAGATCCCTGGGAGCTGTTTTTT.

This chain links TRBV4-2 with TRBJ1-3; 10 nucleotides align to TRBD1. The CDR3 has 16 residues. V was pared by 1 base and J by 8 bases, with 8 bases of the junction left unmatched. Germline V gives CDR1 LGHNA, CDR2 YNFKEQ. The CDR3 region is CASSQVSGTGEDTIYF. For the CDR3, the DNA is TGTGCCAGCAGCCAAGTTTCCGGGACAGGGGAGGACACCATATATTTT.

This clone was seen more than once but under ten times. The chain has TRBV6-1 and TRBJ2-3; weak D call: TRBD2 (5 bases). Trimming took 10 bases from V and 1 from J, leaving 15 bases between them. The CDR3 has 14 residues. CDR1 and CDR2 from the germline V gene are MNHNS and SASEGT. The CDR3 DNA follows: TGTGCCATCAGCCACGGGAAAGGCACAGATACGCAGTATTTT. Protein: CAISHGKGTDTQYF.

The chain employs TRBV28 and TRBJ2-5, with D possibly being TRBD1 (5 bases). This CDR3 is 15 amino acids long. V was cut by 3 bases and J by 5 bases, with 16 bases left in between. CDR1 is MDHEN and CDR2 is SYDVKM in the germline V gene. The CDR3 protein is CASSFRVGYRETQYF. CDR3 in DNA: TGTGCCAGCAGTTTCAGGGTGGGGTACCGGGAGACCCAGTACTTC.

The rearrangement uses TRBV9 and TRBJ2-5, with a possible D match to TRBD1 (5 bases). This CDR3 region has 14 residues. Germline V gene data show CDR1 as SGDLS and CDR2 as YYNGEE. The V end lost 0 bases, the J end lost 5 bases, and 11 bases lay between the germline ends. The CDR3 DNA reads TGTGCCAGCAGCGTAGCGGCAGGGTACGAGACCCAGTACTTC. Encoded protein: CASSVAAGYETQYF.

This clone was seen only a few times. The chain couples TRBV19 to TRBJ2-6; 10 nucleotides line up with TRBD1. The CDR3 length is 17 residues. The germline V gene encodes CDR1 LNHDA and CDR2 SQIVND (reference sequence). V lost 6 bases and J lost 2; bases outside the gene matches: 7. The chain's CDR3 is CASRSRDRGAGANVLTF. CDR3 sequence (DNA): TGTGCCAGTAGATCACGGGACAGGGGAGCTGGGGCCAACGTCCTGACTTTC.

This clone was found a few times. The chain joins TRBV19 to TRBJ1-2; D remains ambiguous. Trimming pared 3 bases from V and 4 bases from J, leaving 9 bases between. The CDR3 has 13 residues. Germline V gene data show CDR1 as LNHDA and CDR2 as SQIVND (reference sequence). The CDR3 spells CASSMGLLYGYTF. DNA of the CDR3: TGTGCCAGTAGTATGGGGTTACTCTATGGCTACACCTTC.

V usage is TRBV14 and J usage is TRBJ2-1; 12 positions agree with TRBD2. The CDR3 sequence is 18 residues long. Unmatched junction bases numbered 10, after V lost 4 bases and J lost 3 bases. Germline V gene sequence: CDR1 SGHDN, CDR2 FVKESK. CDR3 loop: CASSPSRLAGGIYNEQFF. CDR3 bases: TGTGCCAGCAGCCCCAGTCGTCTAGCGGGAGGGATCTACAATGAGCAGTTCTTC.

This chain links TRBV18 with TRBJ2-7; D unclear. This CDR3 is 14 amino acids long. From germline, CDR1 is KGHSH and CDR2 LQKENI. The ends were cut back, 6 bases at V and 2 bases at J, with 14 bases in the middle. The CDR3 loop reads CASSAGDGPYEQYF. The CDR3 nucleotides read TGTGCCAGCTCCGCCGGAGACGGACCCTACGAGCAGTACTTC.

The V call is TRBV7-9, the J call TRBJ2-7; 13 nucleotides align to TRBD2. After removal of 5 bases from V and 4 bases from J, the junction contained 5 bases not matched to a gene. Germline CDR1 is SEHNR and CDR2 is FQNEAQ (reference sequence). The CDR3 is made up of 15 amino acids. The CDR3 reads CASSQPGLAGYEQYF. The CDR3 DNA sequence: TGTGCCAGCAGCCAACCGGGACTAGCGGGGTACGAGCAGTACTTC.